This entry lists 30 T cell receptor beta chains sequenced from one sample in a study of cytomegalovirus exposure and HLA in healthy donors. The PCR had 60 Vbeta and 13 Jbeta primers. Here immunoSEQ multiplex PCR was the method, and the copy in TCRdb shows in-frame clones only, minus some. The repertoire has around 35,000 clones, 70% to 75% of them found once; the top ten carry 6.3%. Sequenced sample: PBMCs. The receptors derive from a man between 25 and 39 years old in good health and CMV-seronegative.

This sequence joins TRBV5-1 and TRBJ2-3; D perhaps matches TRBD1 (6 bases). The V and J ends lost 0 bases and 0 bases respectively, with 11 bases between them. This CDR3 has 16 amino acids. CDR1 is SGHRS, CDR2 YFSETQ, per germline. Here the CDR3 reads CASSLVQGRSTDTQYF. CDR3 DNA: TGCGCCAGCAGCTTGGTACAGGGTCGGAGCACAGATACGCAGTATTTT.

This clone was seen only a few times. This rearrangement joins TRBV6-6 to TRBJ1-2; 9 bases align to TRBD1. CDR1 and CDR2 from the germline V gene are MNHNY and SVGAGI (reference sequence). With 4 bases clipped from V and 5 bases from J, the junction kept 8 bases outside the gene matches. The CDR3 spans 15 residues. The CDR3 sequence is CASSLDRGLLYGYTF. The CDR3 DNA follows: TGTGCCAGCAGTTTAGACAGGGGGTTGTTGTATGGCTACACCTTC.

The rearrangement links TRBV15 to TRBJ1-5, with TRBD1 identical over 10 bases. The CDR3 consists of 17 residues. Germline loops: CDR1 LNHNV, CDR2 YYDKDF (reference sequence). The V gene end was trimmed by 5 bases and the J gene end by 5 bases; junction bases not matched to a gene: 12. The CDR3 region has the DNA TGTGCCACCAGCTCCGGGTGGGACAGGGGTTACGATCAGCCCCAGCATTTT. It translates to CATSSGWDRGYDQPQHF. Looking up the rest from reference TRBV15 and TRBJ1-5 gives the full variable domain: DAMVIQNPRYQVTQFGKPVTLSCSQTLNHNVMYWYQQKSSQAPKLLFHYYDKDFNNEADTPDNFQSRRPNTSFCFLDIRSPGLGDTAMYLCATSSGWDRGYDQPQHFGDGTRLSIL.

This clone showed up just a few times. Here the CDR3 reads CASSWGGAFSVSNQPQHF. The CDR3 bases are TGTGCCAGCAGCTGGGGGGGGGCCTTTTCTGTTAGCAATCAGCCCCAGCATTTT. The chain joins TRBV5-6 to TRBJ1-5; D might be TRBD1 (6 bases). Trimming stripped 3 bases from V and 0 bases from J, with 19 bases between. The CDR3 loop spans 18 amino acids. Germline CDR1 SGHDT, CDR2 YYEEEE. The full variable domain, in which reference TRBV5-6 and TRBJ1-5 provide the parts outside the CDR3, is DAGVTQSPTHLIKTRGQQVTLRCSPKSGHDTVSWYQQALGQGPQFIFQYYEEEERQRGNFPDRFSGHQFPNYSSELNVNALLLGDSALYLCASSWGGAFSVSNQPQHFGDGTRLSIL.

V gene TRBV11-1 combines with J gene TRBJ2-1; D call uncertain. Trimming removed 1 base at V and 6 bases at J, with 19 bases between. Germline V gene data show CDR1 as SGHAT and CDR2 as FQDESV (reference sequence). The CDR3 has 17 amino acids. This CDR3 is CASSLGRQLLTFNEQFF. The CDR3 nucleotides are TGTGCCAGCAGCTTAGGCCGGCAGCTACTAACCTTCAATGAGCAGTTCTTC.

The chain joins TRBV12-5 to TRBJ2-3; D is possibly TRBD2 (5 bases). V lost 4 bases to trimming and J lost 1 base, with 6 bases between them. Germline V gene sequence: CDR1 LGHNT, CDR2 FRNRAP. The CDR3 covers 13 residues. CDR3 in DNA: TGTGCTAGTGGTTCCGGGGGCACAGATACGCAGTATTTT. Amino acids: CASGSGGTDTQYF.

The rearrangement links TRBV19 to TRBJ2-1; D not resolved. This CDR3 region has 14 residues. Trimming took 6 bases from V and 0 from J, leaving 9 bases between them. The germline CDR1 and CDR2 sequences are LNHDA and SQIVND (reference sequence). CDR3 in DNA: TGTGCCAGTAGGTCGACGGGCTCCTACAATGAGCAGTTCTTC. Translated: CASRSTGSYNEQFF.

This rearrangement joins TRBV19 to TRBJ2-3, with 8 bases that match TRBD2. The CDR3 runs to 18 residues. The germline gives CDR1 LNHDA, CDR2 SQIVND (reference sequence). V trimming: 5 bases; J trimming: 2 bases; junction bases outside the gene matches: 15. Here the CDR3 reads CASSPSFGSGEFTDTQYF. The DNA of the CDR3 is TGTGCCAGTAGTCCCAGTTTCGGTAGCGGGGAGTTCACAGATACGCAGTATTTT. Filled out from reference TRBV19 and TRBJ2-3, the complete variable domain reads DGGITQSPKYLFRKEGQNVTLSCEQNLNHDAMYWYRQDPGQGLRLIYYSQIVNDFQKGDIAEGYSVSREKKESFPLTVTSAQKNPTAFYLCASSPSFGSGEFTDTQYFGPGTRLTVL.

The V and J genes are TRBV11-2 and TRBJ1-2; tentatively, D is TRBD1 (6 bases). Trimming removed 0 bases from V and 3 bases from J, with 14 bases in between. The germline CDR1 and CDR2 sequences are SGHAT and FQNNGV. This CDR3 is 16 amino acids long. As DNA, the CDR3 is TGTGCCAGCAGCTTAGATCCAACAGGGAAATACTATGGCTACACCTTC. This sequence encodes CASSLDPTGKYYGYTF.

There are a few counts of this clone. The chain carries TRBV5-1 and TRBJ1-1; no clear D. Per germline, CDR1 SGHRS and CDR2 YFSETQ. V dropped 0 bases and J dropped 1 base, with 10 bases sitting between them. This CDR3 region has 15 residues. In DNA, the CDR3 is TGCGCCAGCAGCTTGGCGACTTTGGGGAACACTGAAGCTTTCTTT. Protein sequence: CASSLATLGNTEAFF.

This clone occurred once. CDR3 loop: CASSLGQNTEAFF. In DNA form, the CDR3 reads TGTGCCAGCAGTTTAGGGCAGAACACTGAAGCTTTCTTT. The chain uses TRBV27 and TRBJ1-1; D unclear. This CDR3 region has 13 residues. The germline gives CDR1 MNHEY, CDR2 SMNVEV (reference sequence). The V gene lost 2 bases and the J gene lost 1 base, with 5 bases spanning the gap.

The chain joins TRBV7-9 to TRBJ1-2, with no clear D. The CDR3 extends over 12 amino acids. V dropped 1 base and J dropped 7 bases, with 7 bases sitting between them. Looked up from germline, CDR1 is SEHNR and CDR2 is FQNEAQ (reference sequence). The CDR3 sequence: CASSLVPGGYTF. Written as DNA, the CDR3 is TGTGCCAGCAGCTTAGTTCCAGGTGGCTACACCTTC.

The chain employs TRBV6-5 and TRBJ1-5; D unresolved. The CDR3 runs to 14 residues. CDR1 is MNHEY and CDR2 is SVGAGI in the germline V gene. Trimming left V 7 bases short and J 0 bases short, with 10 bases between. The CDR3 region is CASNHSNSNQPQHF. Here the CDR3 DNA reads TGTGCCAGCAATCATAGCAATAGCAATCAGCCCCAGCATTTT.

The rearrangement uses TRBV6-1 and TRBJ1-6; 10 bases align to TRBD1. CDR3 length: 15 residues. Germline values: CDR1 MNHNS, CDR2 SASEGT. V lost 6 bases to trimming and J lost 10 bases; unmatched junction nucleotides: 9. The CDR3 is CASRKETGGRSPLHF. The CDR3 DNA sequence: TGTGCCAGCAGGAAAGAGACAGGGGGCCGCTCACCCCTCCACTTT.

The sample holds a few counts of this clone. The rearrangement uses TRBV18 and TRBJ2-2, with a weak D call TRBD2 (5 bases). This CDR3 has 14 residues. Germline V gene data show CDR1 as KGHSH and CDR2 as LQKENI. V was clipped by 3 bases and J by 7 bases, with 12 bases between them. The CDR3 is CASSPYGKDGELFF. CDR3 coding DNA: TGTGCCAGCTCACCCTACGGGAAAGACGGGGAGCTGTTTTTT.

The chain has TRBV5-4 and TRBJ2-7; 8 positions agree with TRBD1. The V and J ends lost 5 bases and 3 bases, in that order; junction bases with no gene match: 10. The CDR3 runs 15 residues. Per germline, CDR1 SGHNT and CDR2 YYREEE (reference sequence). CDR3 nucleotides: TGTGCCAGCAGACCCGGGACAGGCAGAGGCTACGAGCAGTACTTC. This codes for CASRPGTGRGYEQYF.

This clone was observed a few times. The chain carries TRBV5-1 and TRBJ2-3, with 12 bases matching TRBD2. The germline gives CDR1 SGHRS, CDR2 YFSETQ. This CDR3 has 16 amino acids. V shed 3 bases and J 2 bases; nucleotides not matched to a gene: 4. CDR3 sequence (DNA): TGCGCCAGCAGCTATACTAGCGGGGGGTACACAGATACGCAGTATTTT. This codes for CASSYTSGGYTDTQYF.

V usage is TRBV7-8 and J usage is TRBJ2-5, with a tentative D call TRBD1 (6 bases). The germline V gene encodes CDR1 SGHVS and CDR2 FQNEAQ. The CDR3 length is 14 residues. V lost 7 bases to trimming and J lost 5 bases, with 17 bases between them. CDR3 residues: CASKEQGASETQYF. In DNA, the CDR3 is TGTGCCAGCAAGGAACAGGGAGCTTCGGAGACCCAGTACTTC.

This chain joins TRBV6-5 and TRBJ2-7, with D possibly being TRBD2 (6 bases). The CDR3 loop spans 15 amino acids. CDR1 and CDR2 (germline): MNHEY, SVGAGI. V gave up 4 bases and J gave up 4 bases, with 17 bases separating them. The CDR3 is CASSSPRLAGYEQYF. The CDR3 DNA reads as TGTGCCAGCAGTTCCCCGCGCCTCGCGGGGTACGAGCAGTACTTC.

The V call is TRBV9, the J call TRBJ2-3; D uncertain. The germline V gene encodes CDR1 SGDLS and CDR2 YYNGEE. The V gene lost 4 bases and the J gene lost 1 base, with 10 bases spanning the gap. The CDR3 totals 14 residues. CDR3 loop: CASSYSSRTDTQYF. CDR3 sequence (DNA): TGTGCCAGCAGCTATTCTTCTCGCACAGATACGCAGTATTTT.

This chain joins TRBV5-1 and TRBJ1-6; 7 bases line up with TRBD1. The CDR3 has 16 amino acids. Germline V gene lookup returns CDR1 SGHRS and CDR2 YFSETQ. V was pared by 0 bases and J by 6 bases, with 6 bases of the junction left unmatched. Here the CDR3 DNA reads TGCGCCAGCAGCTTGGGCCCGGCAGGGGGTAATTCACCCCTCCACTTT. This gives the protein CASSLGPAGGNSPLHF.

This sequence joins TRBV7-3 and TRBJ2-1; 15 nucleotides line up with TRBD2. V gave up 2 bases and J gave up 2 bases; unmatched junction bases: 10. CDR3 length: 20 residues. Germline V gene data show CDR1 as SGHTA and CDR2 as FQGTGA. The CDR3 sequence: CASSLPGLAGGAPPYNEQFF. As DNA, the CDR3 is TGTGCCAGCAGCTTACCGGGACTAGCGGGAGGCGCCCCGCCCTACAATGAGCAGTTCTTC.

The chain uses TRBV29-1 and TRBJ1-1, with TRBD1 matching 7 bases. V lost 5 bases, J lost 1 base, and 10 bases stayed unmatched. The CDR3 has 15 amino acids. CDR1 and CDR2 from the germline V gene are SQVTM and ANQGSEA. This chain's CDR3 is CSVSPSTGTNTEAFF. DNA of the CDR3: TGCAGCGTTTCTCCTTCGACAGGGACGAACACTGAAGCTTTCTTT. Combining the CDR3 with reference TRBV29-1 and TRBJ1-1 gives the whole variable domain SAVISQKPSRDICQRGTSLTIQCQVDSQVTMMFWYRQQPGQSLTLIATANQGSEATYESGFVIDKFPISRPNLTFSTLTVSNMSPEDSSIYLCSVSPSTGTNTEAFFGQGTRLTVV.

Of note for this clone: The junction differs from germline at one of its ends, possibly a read error. The rearrangement links TRBV7-9 to TRBJ1-2, with 7 bases that match TRBD1. This CDR3 has 15 residues. Germline V CDR1 and CDR2: SEHNR, FQNEAQ (reference sequence). The CDR3 bases are TGTTCCAGCAGCTTAGTGAGGGGGCAGAGCTATGGCTACACCTTC. It specifies CSSSLVRGQSYGYTF.

This clone was seen a single time. The chain uses TRBV7-2 and TRBJ2-2; TRBD2 matches 9 bases. Trimming cost V 1 base and J 5 bases; bases outside gene matches: 11. The CDR3 sequence is 18 residues long. Per germline, CDR1 SGHTA and CDR2 FQGNSA. In nucleotides, the CDR3 is TGTGCCAGCAGCTTAGTTTCCGGGCGGGAGGGCCGTACCGGGGAGCTGTTTTTT. Translation: CASSLVSGREGRTGELFF.

The chain employs TRBV18 and TRBJ1-1; D remains ambiguous. The CDR3 sequence is 12 residues long. Looked up from germline, CDR1 is KGHSH and CDR2 is LQKENI. Trimming stripped 1 base from V and 5 bases from J, with 5 bases between. CDR3 sequence (DNA): TGTGCCAGCTCACCACGGCTGACTGAAGCTTTCTTT. It codes for CASSPRLTEAFF.

This chain links TRBV25-1 with TRBJ2-7; D call uncertain. Germline V lookup: CDR1 MGHDK, CDR2 SYGVNS. The CDR3 consists of 12 residues. V gave up 1 base and J gave up 6 bases, with 7 bases separating them. CDR3 in DNA: TGTGCCAGCAGTGAATCTTCCCCCGAGCAGTACTTC. Translation gives CASSESSPEQYF.

A few counts support this clone. The V gene is TRBV5-4, the J gene TRBJ2-5; possibly TRBD1 for D (7 bases). Trimming stripped 2 bases from V and 5 bases from J, with 19 bases between. Germline V gene lookup returns CDR1 SGHNT and CDR2 YYREEE (reference sequence). The CDR3 has 16 residues. The CDR3 bases are TGTGCCAGCAGCTTCGCTAGGCAGGGGGGACGGGAGACCCAGTACTTC. Translation gives CASSFARQGGRETQYF.

The chain is built from TRBV4-1 and TRBJ1-3; D gene unclear. In germline, CDR1 is MGHRA, CDR2 YSYEKL. The CDR3 totals 15 residues. V lost 3 bases and J lost 4, with 13 bases in between. CDR3 bases: TGCGCCAGCAGCCAGCAAGTCGGTTCGGGAAACACCATATATTTT. Its translation: CASSQQVGSGNTIYF.

V usage is TRBV28 and J usage is TRBJ2-2; TRBD2 matches at 8 bases. The CDR3 runs 15 residues. The ends lost 6 bases at V and 4 bases at J; junction bases unmatched: 7. Germline V lookup: CDR1 MDHEN, CDR2 SYDVKM. The CDR3 bases are TGTGCCAGCAGGCTAGCGGGTACAGGCACCGGGGAGCTGTTTTTT. Translation gives CASRLAGTGTGELFF.